This T cell receptor (beta chain) appears in the sequencing data of a study of T cell changes during pregnancy in multiple sclerosis. Unmatched junction bases numbered 7, after V lost 5 bases and J lost 6 bases. Germline V gene data show CDR1 as SEHNR and CDR2 as FQNEAQ (reference sequence). The CDR3 totals 14 residues. Clones were sequenced by immunoSEQ multiplex PCR, and TCRdb holds only the in-frame ones, with some missing. Among some 26,000 clones listed, 75% to 90% were seen once. The V call is TRBV7-9, the J call TRBJ1-5, with 7 bases lining up with TRBD1. Sample: CD4+ T cells from peripheral blood mononuclear cells, taken in the first trimester of pregnancy. This sequence was found in a female donor in good health, enrolled as a control in a pregnancy study. The chain's CDR3 is CASSPDRVFQPQHF. The CDR3 DNA follows: TGTGCCAGCAGCCCAGACAGGGTGTTTCAGCCCCAGCATTTT.